The clone carrying this TCR beta chain appeared a few times. The antigen remains unidentified. The sample belongs to a study of T-cell reconstitution after alpha-beta-depleted transplantation in children. General study points: Where some patients showed high TCRbeta diversity at day 60, it came from recipient T cells and thymic progenitors that had survived.

It was with unique molecular identifiers that the TCRbeta library was prepared. TCRdb re-called the PCR reads with MiXCR, one entry per CDR3 protein. Of some 200,000 distinct CDR3 sequences in the sample, about 6% were seen once. Trimming cost V 4 bases and J 4 bases, with 23 bases left between them. Germline V gene lookup returns CDR1 ENHRY and CDR2 SYGVKD. The CDR3 is 17 amino acids. The sequence was obtained from a girl less than two years old with combined immunodeficiency, due to receive a stem cell transplant. The source was PBMCs, collected before TCRalphabeta/CD19-depleted stem cell transplant. This rearrangement joins TRBV10-3 to TRBJ2-7; tentatively, D is TRBD1 (5 bases). The CDR3 region has the DNA TGTGCCATCAGTGGGTCTGGGGCTAGACTCACTCCATACGAGCAGTACTTC. Encoded protein: CAISGSGARLTPYEQYF.